The 2 T cell receptor beta chains below were found in one sample sequenced in a study of metastatic and nonmetastatic thyroid tumors. TCRdb re-analyzed the PCR reads using MiXCR. The table lists over 30,000 clones, 20% to 25% of them singletons. No patient received treatment before thyroid surgery. The sequencing sample was made of tumor tissue. The receptor set was obtained from a male donor with papillary thyroid cancer or a benign thyroid nodule (not recorded which). Some clones in this sample may be carry-over from other donors' samples.

This clone was seen many times. The rearrangement joins TRBV19 to TRBJ2-4; D is undetermined. Trimming took off 1 base at V and 0 bases at J, with 10 bases between the two ends. The germline gives CDR1 LNHDA, CDR2 SQIVND (reference sequence). This CDR3 has 16 residues. The CDR3 reads CASSIAPALAKNIQYF. The CDR3, as DNA: TGTGCCAGTAGTATAGCTCCAGCGCTAGCCAAAAACATTCAGTACTTC. The complete variable domain, with remaining parts taken from reference TRBV19 and TRBJ2-4, reads DGGITQSPKYLFRKEGQNVTLSCEQNLNHDAMYWYRQDPGQGLRLIYYSQIVNDFQKGDIAEGYSVSREKKESFPLTVTSAQKNPTAFYLCASSIAPALAKNIQYFGAGTRLSVL.

This clone was detected ten times or more. This chain uses TRBV7-2 with TRBJ1-2; a weak D match, TRBD1 (6 bases). Germline V gives CDR1 SGHTA, CDR2 FQGNSA. Trimming took off 2 bases at V and 6 bases at J, with 10 bases between the two ends. The CDR3 contains 13 residues. The CDR3 DNA reads as TGTGCCAGCAGCTTAAACAGGGTGGATGGCTACACCTTC. It specifies CASSLNRVDGYTF.